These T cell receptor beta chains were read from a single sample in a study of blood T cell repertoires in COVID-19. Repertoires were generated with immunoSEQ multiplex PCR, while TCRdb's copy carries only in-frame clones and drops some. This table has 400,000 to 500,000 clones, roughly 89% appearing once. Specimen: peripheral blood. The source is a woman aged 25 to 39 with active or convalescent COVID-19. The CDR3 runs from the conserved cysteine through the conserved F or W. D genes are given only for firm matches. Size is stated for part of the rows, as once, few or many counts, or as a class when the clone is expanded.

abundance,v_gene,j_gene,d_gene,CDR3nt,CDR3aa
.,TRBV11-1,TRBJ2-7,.,TGTGCCAGCAGCTTAGGGGTAGGGGCCTCCTACGAGCAGTACTTC,CASSLGVGASYEQYF
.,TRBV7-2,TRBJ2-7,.,TGTGCCAGCAGCCACCCGCTCCCGGAGTCCTACGAGCAGTACTTC,CASSHPLPESYEQYF
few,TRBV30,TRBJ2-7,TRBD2,TGTGCCTGGACCGGGGGAGCGGGAGTGAGAGAGCAGTACTTC,CAWTGGAGVREQYF
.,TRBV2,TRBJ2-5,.,TGTGCCAGCAGTGACTCTAGCCTTGAGACCCAGTACTTC,CASSDSSLETQYF
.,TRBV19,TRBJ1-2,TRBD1,TGTGCCAGTAGTTTTTCCGGGACAGGGGTCTATGGCTACACCTTC,CASSFSGTGVYGYTF
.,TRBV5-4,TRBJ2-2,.,TGTGCCAGCAGCTCAGGGGTGACCGGGGAGCTGTTTTTT,CASSSGVTGELFF
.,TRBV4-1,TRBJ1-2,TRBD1,TGCGCCAGCAGCCAAGTGAGCGACAGGGGGGTTGGCTACACCTTC,CASSQVSDRGVGYTF
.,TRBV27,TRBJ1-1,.,TGTGCCAGCCAACAGCAGGGCTTCGCTGAAGCTTTCTTT,CASQQQGFAEAFF
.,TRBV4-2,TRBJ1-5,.,TGTGCCAGCAGCCAAGATGGGCAGAGCAATCAGCCCCAGCATTTT,CASSQDGQSNQPQHF
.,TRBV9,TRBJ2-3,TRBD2,TGTGCCAGCAGCTTAGGACTAGCGGGGGGGATTGATACGCAGTATTTT,CASSLGLAGGIDTQYF
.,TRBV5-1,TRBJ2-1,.,TGCGCCAGCAGCTTGGTCTCGGGGAACTCCTACAATGAGCAGTTCTTC,CASSLVSGNSYNEQFF
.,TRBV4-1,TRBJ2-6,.,TGCGCCAGCAGCCAGCAGATCTCTGGGGCCAACGTCCTGACTTTC,CASSQQISGANVLTF
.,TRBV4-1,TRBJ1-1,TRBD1,TGCGCCAGCAGCCGGACGGACAGGGTGAACACTGAAGCTTTCTTT,CASSRTDRVNTEAFF
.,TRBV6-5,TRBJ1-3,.,TGTGCCAGCAGGAGGGGGGGGCAAGGAAACACCATATATTTT,CASRRGGQGNTIYF
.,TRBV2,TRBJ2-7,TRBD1,TGTGCCAGCAGGGGAGAAGGACAGGACTACGAGCAGTACTTC,CASRGEGQDYEQYF
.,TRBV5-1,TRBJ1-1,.,TGCGCCAGCAGCATACAGGGGAACACTGAAGCTTTCTTT,CASSIQGNTEAFF
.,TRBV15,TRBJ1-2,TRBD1,TGTGCCACCAGCAGCTCCAGGGGGACGACCTATGGCTACACCTTC,CATSSSRGTTYGYTF
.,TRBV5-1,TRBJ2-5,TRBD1,TGCGCCAGCAGCTTGGGAGGGACAGGGGAAGAGACCCAGTACTTC,CASSLGGTGEETQYF
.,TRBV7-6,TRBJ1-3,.,TGTGCCAGCAGCCCCACGGCTCTAGGCGCTGGAAACACCATATATTTT,CASSPTALGAGNTIYF
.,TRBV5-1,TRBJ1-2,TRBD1,TGCGCCAGCACCGGCGGCGAAGACAGGGAAGCGAACTATGGCTACACCTTC,CASTGGEDREANYGYTF
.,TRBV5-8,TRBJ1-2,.,TGTGCCAGCAGCTGGGGCTTTCTCCACGGGGGCTACACCTTC,CASSWGFLHGGYTF
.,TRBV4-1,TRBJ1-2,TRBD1,TGCGCCAGCAGCCAGGAAATTTCAGGGGGCAGGAACTATGGCTACACCTTC,CASSQEISGGRNYGYTF
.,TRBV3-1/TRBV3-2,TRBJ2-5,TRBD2,TGTGCCAGCAGCCAAGATCTGGCTAGCGGGGGACAAGAGACCCAGTACTTC,CASSQDLASGGQETQYF
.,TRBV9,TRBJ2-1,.,TGTGCCAGCAGCGTAGTTGCCGGGGCCTACAATGAGCAGTTCTTC,CASSVVAGAYNEQFF
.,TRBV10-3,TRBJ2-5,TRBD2,TGTGCCACAGGGGCGGGGGGGCCGCGCCCTCGAGAGACCCAGTACTTC,CATGAGGPRPRETQYF
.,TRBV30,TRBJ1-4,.,TGTGCCTGGAGTCCGGAGGTCAAGGGTGAAAAACTGTTTTTT,CAWSPEVKGEKLFF
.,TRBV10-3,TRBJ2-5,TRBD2,TGTGCCATCAGTGGAACTAGCGGGGGAGGCCAAGAGACCCAGTACTTC,CAISGTSGGGQETQYF
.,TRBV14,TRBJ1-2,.,TGTGCCAGCAGCCAAGGGCGGAGGTATGGCTACACCTTC,CASSQGRRYGYTF
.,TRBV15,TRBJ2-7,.,TGTGCCACCAGCAGAGTTGGAGGTTCCTACGAGCAGTACTTC,CATSRVGGSYEQYF
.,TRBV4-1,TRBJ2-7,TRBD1,TGCGCCAGCAGCCAGGGGACAGGGTACTACGAGCAGTACTTC,CASSQGTGYYEQYF
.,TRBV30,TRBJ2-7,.,TGTGCCTGGAGCTTAACAGGGAACGGTTACGAGCAGTACTTC,CAWSLTGNGYEQYF
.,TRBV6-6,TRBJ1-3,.,TGTGCCAGCACCACGACAGCATCTGGAAACACCATATATTTT,CASTTTASGNTIYF
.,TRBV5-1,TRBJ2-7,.,TGCGCCAGCTCCCGGGACTCAACCTACGAGCAGTACTTC,CASSRDSTYEQYF
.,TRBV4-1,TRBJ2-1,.,TGCGCCAGCAGCCAAGAACCAGCGGGCAATGAGCAGTTCTTC,CASSQEPAGNEQFF
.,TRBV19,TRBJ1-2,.,TGTGCCAGTAGTATAGATCTCGTAGGAGGGGAGGATGGCTACACCTTC,CASSIDLVGGEDGYTF
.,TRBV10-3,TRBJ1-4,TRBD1,TGTGCCATCGGTGGGACAGGGAATAATGAAAAACTGTTTTTT,CAIGGTGNNEKLFF
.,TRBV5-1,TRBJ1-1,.,TGCGCCAGCAGCTTTTTGGGACAGAACACTGAAGCTTTCTTT,CASSFLGQNTEAFF
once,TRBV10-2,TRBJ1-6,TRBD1,TGCGCCAGCAGGGGAGAGGGACAGGGCCTGAAGGATTCACCCCTCCACTTT,CASRGEGQGLKDSPLHF
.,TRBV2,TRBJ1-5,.,TGTGCCAGCAGTGCCAGATATAGCAATCAGCCCCAGCATTTT,CASSARYSNQPQHF
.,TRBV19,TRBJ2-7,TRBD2,TGTGCCAGTAGTCCCGGACTAGCGGGAGTGGGGGAGCAGTACTTC,CASSPGLAGVGEQYF
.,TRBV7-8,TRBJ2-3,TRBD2,TGTGCCAGCAGCTTAATCCCCGATCTAGCGGGGGGGGCAGATACGCAGTATTTT,CASSLIPDLAGGADTQYF
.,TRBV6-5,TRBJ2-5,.,TGTGCCAGCAGTTACTCGAGCGGTCAAGAGACCCAGTACTTC,CASSYSSGQETQYF
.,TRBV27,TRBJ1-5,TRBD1,TGTGCCAGCAGTGCCCAGCAGGGGGCAAGTGGGGGACAGCCCCAGCATTTT,CASSAQQGASGGQPQHF
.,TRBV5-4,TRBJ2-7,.,TGTGCCAGCAGCTCCCAAGGCGGTATGGAGCAGTACTTC,CASSSQGGMEQYF
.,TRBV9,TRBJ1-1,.,TGTGCCAGCAGCGCGTACAGGGAGTGGTACACTGAAGCTTTCTTT,CASSAYREWYTEAFF
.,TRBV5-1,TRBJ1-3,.,TGCGCCAGCAGCTTGGGCCCCGAGGTTGGAAACACCATATATTTT,CASSLGPEVGNTIYF
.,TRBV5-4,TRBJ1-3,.,TGTGCCAGCAGCTTCGGCGGCAGGGCCAGCTCTGGAAACACCATATATTTT,CASSFGGRASSGNTIYF
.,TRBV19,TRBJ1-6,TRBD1,TGTGCCAGTAGTAGGACAGGGGCCAATAATTCACCCCTCCACTTT,CASSRTGANNSPLHF